The T cell receptor (gamma chain) under discussion was sequenced for a study of gamma-delta chains in newborns, infants, children. Study-level background: Microbial exposure reportedly drives polyclonal innate γδ T cell expansion after birth.

This CDR3 has 17 amino acids. Germline V gene data show CDR1 as GITISATS and CDR2 as ISYDGTV (reference sequence). On this clone itself: A read error may produce the germline difference seen at one junction end.

TCRdb reapplied CATT to the reads. The data show a few thousand gamma-chain clones, around 27% seen once. The V gene is TRGV9, the J gene TRGJP. The clonotype originates from a child who was a newborn, infant or young child, either healthy, febrile or measles-vaccinated (not recorded which). The sequenced sample was blood. This CDR3 reads CALWEALQELGKKVKVF. The CDR3 bases are TGTGCCTTGTGGGAGGCCCTACAAGAGTTGGGCAAAAAAGTCAAGGTATTT.